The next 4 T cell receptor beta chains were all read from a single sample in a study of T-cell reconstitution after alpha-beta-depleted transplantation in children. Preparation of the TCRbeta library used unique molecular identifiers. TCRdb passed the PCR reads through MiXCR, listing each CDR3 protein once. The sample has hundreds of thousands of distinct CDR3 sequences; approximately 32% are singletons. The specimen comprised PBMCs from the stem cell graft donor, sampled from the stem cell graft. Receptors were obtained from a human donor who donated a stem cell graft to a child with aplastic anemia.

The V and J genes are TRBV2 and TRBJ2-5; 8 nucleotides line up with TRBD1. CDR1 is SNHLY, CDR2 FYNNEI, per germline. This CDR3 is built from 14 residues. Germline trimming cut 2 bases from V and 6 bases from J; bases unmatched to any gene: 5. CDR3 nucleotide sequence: TGTGCCAGCAGTGAATCAGGGGGCGGTAAGACCCAGTACTTC. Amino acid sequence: CASSESGGGKTQYF.

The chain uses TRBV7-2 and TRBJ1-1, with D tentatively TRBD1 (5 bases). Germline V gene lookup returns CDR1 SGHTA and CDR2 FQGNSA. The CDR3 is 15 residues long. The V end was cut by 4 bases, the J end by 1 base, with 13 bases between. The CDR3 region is CASSSLGVRNTEAFF. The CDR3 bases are TGTGCCAGCAGCTCCTTAGGGGTTAGGAACACTGAAGCTTTCTTT.

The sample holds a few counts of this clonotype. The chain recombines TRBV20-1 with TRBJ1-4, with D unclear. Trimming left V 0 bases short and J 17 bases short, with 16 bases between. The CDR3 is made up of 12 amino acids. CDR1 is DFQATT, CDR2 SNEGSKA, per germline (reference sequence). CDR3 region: CSAREVQKKTFF. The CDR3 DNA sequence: TGCAGTGCTAGAGAAGTTCAGAAAAAAACCTTTTTT.

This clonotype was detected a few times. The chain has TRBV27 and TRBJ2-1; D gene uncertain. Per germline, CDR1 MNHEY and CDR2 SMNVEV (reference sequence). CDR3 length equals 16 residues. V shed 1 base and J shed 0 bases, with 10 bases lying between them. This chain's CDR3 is CASSLLASSSYNEQFF. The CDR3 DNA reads TGTGCCAGCAGTTTATTGGCCTCCAGCTCCTACAATGAGCAGTTCTTC.